This T cell receptor beta chain is from a study of shared clonotypes between healthy human individuals. Overall study: Donors consisted of two women and a few men between 18 and 49.

Sequencing used immunoSEQ multiplex PCR; TCRdb keeps in-frame clones, though not all of them. The sample has roughly 500,000 clones, 81% seen once. Findings and caveats of the study: Represented diversity, genetic and exposure-history alike, was limited by few donors. Collection of samples was limited to blood; tissue repertoires likely differ.

On this clone: As yet, its antigen is unknown.

The V and J ends lost 5 bases and 1 base respectively, with 7 bases between them. This CDR3 comprises 13 residues. Germline-derived CDR1 and CDR2 are MGHDK and SYGVNS. Sequenced sample: PBMCs. The sequence was collected from a woman aged 40 to 49 in good health. Some clones in this sample may be carry-over from other donors' samples. This chain links TRBV25-1 with TRBJ2-3, with D uncertain. The DNA of the CDR3 is TGTGCCAGCAGTAGAAGGGGCACAGATACGCAGTATTTT. Encoded protein: CASSRRGTDTQYF. The entire variable domain, with the rest obtained from reference TRBV25-1 and TRBJ2-3, is as follows: EADIYQTPRYLVIGTGKKITLECSQTMGHDKMYWYQQDPGMELHLIHYSYGVNSTEKGDLSSESTVSRIRTEHFPLTLESARPSHTSQYLCASSRRGTDTQYFGPGTRLTVL.